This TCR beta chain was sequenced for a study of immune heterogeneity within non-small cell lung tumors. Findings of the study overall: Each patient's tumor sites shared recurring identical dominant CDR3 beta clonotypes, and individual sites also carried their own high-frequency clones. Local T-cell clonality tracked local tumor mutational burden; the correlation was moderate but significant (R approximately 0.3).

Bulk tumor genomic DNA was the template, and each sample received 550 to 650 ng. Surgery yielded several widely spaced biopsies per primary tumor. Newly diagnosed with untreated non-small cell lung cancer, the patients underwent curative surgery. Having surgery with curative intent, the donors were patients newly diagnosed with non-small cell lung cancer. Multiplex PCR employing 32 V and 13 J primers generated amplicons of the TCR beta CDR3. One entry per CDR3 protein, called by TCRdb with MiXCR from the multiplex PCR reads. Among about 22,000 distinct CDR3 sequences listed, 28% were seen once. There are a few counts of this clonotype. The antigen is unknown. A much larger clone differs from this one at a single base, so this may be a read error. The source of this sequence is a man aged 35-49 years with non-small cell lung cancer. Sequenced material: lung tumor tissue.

CDR3 sequence (DNA): TGTGCCAGCAGTGAGCAGGGCGGCCTCGGTAATTCACCCCCCCACTTT. It translates to CASSEQGGLGNSPPHF. The V gene is TRBV2, the J gene TRBJ1-6; TRBD1 might be the D (5 bases). The CDR3 runs 16 residues. The germline V gene encodes CDR1 SNHLY and CDR2 FYNNEI.